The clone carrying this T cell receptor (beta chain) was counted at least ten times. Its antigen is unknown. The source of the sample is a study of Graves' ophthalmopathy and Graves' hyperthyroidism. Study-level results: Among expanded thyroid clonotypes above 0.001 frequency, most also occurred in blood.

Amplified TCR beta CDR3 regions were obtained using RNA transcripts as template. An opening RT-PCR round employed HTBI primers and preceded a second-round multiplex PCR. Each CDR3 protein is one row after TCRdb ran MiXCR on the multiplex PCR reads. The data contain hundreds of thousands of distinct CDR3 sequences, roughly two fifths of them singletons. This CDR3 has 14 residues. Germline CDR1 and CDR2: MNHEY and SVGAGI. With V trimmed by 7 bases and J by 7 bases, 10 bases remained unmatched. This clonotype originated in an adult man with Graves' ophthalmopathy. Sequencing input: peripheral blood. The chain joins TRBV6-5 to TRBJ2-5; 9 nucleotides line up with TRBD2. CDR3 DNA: TGTGCCAGCATTAATGGACTAGCGAGAGGGACCCAGTACTTC. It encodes CASINGLARGTQYF.